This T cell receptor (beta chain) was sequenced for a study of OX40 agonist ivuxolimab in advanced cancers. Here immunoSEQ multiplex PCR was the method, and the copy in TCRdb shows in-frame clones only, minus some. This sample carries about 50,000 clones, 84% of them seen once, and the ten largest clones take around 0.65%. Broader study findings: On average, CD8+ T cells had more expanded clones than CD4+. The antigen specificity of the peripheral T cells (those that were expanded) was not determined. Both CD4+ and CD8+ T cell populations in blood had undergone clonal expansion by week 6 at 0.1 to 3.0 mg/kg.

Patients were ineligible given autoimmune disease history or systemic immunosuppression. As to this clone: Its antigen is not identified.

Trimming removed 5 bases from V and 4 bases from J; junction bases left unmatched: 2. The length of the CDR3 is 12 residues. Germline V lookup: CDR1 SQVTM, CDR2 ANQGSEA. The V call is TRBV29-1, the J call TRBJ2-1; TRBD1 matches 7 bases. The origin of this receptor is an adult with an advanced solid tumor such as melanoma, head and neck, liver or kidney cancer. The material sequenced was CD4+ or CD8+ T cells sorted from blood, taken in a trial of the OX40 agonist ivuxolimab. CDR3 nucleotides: TGCAGCGTTCAGGGGGTTTACAATGAGCAGTTCTTC. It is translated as CSVQGVYNEQFF.